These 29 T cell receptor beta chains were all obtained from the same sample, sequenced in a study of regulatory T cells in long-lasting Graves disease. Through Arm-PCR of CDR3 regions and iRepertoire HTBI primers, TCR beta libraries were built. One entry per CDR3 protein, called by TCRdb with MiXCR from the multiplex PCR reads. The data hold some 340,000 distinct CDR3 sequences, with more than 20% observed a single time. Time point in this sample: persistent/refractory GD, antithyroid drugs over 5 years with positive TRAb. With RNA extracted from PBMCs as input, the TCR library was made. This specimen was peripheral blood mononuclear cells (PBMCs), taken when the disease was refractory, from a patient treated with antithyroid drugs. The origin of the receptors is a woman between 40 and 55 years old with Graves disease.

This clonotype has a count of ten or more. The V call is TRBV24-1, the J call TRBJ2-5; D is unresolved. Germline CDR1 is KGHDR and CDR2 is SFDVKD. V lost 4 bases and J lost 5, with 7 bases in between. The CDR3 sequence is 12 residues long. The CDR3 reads CATSDLRETQYF. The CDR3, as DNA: TGTGCCACCAGTGACCTAAGGGAGACCCAGTACTTC.

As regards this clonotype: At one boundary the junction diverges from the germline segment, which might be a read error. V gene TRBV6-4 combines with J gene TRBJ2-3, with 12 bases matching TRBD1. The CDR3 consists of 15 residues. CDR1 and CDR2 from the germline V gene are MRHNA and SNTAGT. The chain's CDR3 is CACSDGTGGKDTQYF. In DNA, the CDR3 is TGTGCCTGCAGTGATGGGACAGGGGGCAAAGATACGCAGTATTTT.

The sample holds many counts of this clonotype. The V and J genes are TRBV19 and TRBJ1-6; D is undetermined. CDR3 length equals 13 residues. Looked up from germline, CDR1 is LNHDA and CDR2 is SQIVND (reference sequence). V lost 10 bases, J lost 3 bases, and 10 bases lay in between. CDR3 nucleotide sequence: TGTGCCACTGCCATGGACTATAATTCACCCCTCCACTTT. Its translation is CATAMDYNSPLHF. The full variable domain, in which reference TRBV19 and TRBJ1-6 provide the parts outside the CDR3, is DGGITQSPKYLFRKEGQNVTLSCEQNLNHDAMYWYRQDPGQGLRLIYYSQIVNDFQKGDIAEGYSVSREKKESFPLTVTSAQKNPTAFYLCATAMDYNSPLHFGNGTRLTVT.

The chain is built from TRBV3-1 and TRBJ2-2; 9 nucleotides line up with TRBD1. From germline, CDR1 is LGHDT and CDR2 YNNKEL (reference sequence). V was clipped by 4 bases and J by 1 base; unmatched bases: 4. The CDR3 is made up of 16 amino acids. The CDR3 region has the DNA TGTGCCAGCAGCCGCCACAGGGGGCGGAACACCGGGGAGCTGTTTTTT. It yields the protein CASSRHRGRNTGELFF.

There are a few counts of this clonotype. CDR3 in amino acids: CASSGQGYSGANVLTF. CDR3 coding DNA: TGCGCCAGCAGTGGGCAGGGCTACTCTGGGGCCAACGTCCTGACTTTC. This chain links TRBV5-1 with TRBJ2-6, with a tentative D call TRBD1 (5 bases). Per the germline V gene, CDR1 is SGHRS and CDR2 is YFSETQ. The CDR3 consists of 16 residues. The germline V and J ends were trimmed by 5 bases and 0 bases, with 12 bases remaining between them. Together with reference TRBV5-1 and TRBJ2-6, the CDR3 gives the full variable domain: KAGVTQTPRYLIKTRGQQVTLSCSPISGHRSVSWYQQTPGQGLQFLFEYFSETQRNKGNFPGRFSGRQFSNSRSEMNVSTLELGDSALYLCASSGQGYSGANVLTFGAGSRLTVL.

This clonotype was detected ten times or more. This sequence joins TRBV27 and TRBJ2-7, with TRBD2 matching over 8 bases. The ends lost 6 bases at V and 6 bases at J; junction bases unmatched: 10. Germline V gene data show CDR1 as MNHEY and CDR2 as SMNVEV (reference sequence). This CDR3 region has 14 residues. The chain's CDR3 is CASSGRAVGFEQYF. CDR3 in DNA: TGTGCCAGCAGCGGGAGGGCCGTCGGGTTCGAGCAGTACTTC.

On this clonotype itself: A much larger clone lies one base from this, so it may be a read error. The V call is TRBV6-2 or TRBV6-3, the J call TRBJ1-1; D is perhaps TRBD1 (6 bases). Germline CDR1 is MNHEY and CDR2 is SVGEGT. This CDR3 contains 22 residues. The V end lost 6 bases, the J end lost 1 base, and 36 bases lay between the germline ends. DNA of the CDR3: TGTGCCAGCAGACCGAGAGTAAGATCAGAAATTTACCAAATACAGGGGAACACTGAAGCTTTCTTT. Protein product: CASRPRVRSEIYQIQGNTEAFF.

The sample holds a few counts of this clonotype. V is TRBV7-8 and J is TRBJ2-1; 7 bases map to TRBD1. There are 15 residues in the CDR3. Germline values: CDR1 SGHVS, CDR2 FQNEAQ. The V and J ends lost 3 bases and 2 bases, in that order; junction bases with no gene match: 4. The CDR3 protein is CASSLGQRAYNEQFF. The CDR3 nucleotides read TGTGCCAGCAGCTTGGGACAGCGCGCCTACAATGAGCAGTTCTTC.

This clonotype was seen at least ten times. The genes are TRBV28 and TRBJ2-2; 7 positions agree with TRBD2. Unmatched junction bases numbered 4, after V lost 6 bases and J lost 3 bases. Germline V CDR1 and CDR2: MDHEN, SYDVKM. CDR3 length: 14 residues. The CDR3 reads CASRPGGYTGELFF. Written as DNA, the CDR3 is TGTGCCAGCAGGCCCGGGGGGTACACCGGGGAGCTGTTTTTT. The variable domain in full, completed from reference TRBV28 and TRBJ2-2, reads DVKVTQSSRYLVKRTGEKVFLECVQDMDHENMFWYRQDPGLGLRLIYFSYDVKMKEKGDIPEGYSVSREKKERFSLILESASTNQTSMYLCASRPGGYTGELFFGEGSRLTVL.

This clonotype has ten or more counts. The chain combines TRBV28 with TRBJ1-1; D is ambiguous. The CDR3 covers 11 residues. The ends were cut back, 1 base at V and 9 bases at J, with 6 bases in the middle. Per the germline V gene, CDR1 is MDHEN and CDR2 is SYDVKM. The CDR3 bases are TGTGCCAGCAGTTTATCCCGGAAAGCTTTCTTT. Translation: CASSLSRKAFF.

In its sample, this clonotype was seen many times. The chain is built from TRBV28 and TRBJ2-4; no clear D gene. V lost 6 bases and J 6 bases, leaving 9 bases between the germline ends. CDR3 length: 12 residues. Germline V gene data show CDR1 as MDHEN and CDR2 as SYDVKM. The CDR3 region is CASRGIGNIQYF. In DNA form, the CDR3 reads TGTGCCAGCAGGGGGATTGGAAACATTCAGTACTTC.

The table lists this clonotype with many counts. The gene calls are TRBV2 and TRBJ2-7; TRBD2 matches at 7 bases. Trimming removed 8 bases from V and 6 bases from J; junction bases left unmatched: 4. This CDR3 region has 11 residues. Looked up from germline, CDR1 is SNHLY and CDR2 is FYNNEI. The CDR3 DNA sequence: TGTGCCAGCCGGCGGGAGTCCGAGCAGTACTTC. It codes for CASRRESEQYF.

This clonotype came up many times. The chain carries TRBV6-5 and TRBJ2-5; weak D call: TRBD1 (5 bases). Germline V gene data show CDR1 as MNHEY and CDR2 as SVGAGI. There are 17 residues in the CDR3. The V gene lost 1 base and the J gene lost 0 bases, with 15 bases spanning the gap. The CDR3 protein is CASSYWGMVLNQETQYF. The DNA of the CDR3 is TGTGCCAGCAGTTACTGGGGCATGGTGCTCAACCAAGAGACCCAGTACTTC.

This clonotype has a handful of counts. The CDR3 nucleotides are TGCAGCGTTGTTCCCCGCCGGGACACCAAAGCTAACTATGGCTACACCTTC. Encoded protein: CSVVPRRDTKANYGYTF. The chain joins TRBV29-1 to TRBJ1-2, with D possibly matching TRBD1 (6 bases). The V gene's germline CDR1 is SQVTM and CDR2 ANQGSEA. Trimming cost V 4 bases and J 0 bases, with 21 bases left between them. The CDR3 covers 17 residues.

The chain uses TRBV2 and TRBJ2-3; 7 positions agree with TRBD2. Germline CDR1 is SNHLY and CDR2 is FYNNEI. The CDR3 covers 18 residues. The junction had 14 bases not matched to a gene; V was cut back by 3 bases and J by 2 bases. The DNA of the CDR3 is TGTGCCAGCAGTGAGAACGATGGGCTAGCGGAGCCCACAGATACGCAGTATTTT. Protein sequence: CASSENDGLAEPTDTQYF. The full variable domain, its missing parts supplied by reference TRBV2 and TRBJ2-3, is EPEVTQTPSHQVTQMGQEVILRCVPISNHLYFYWYRQILGQKVEFLVSFYNNEISEKSEIFDDQFSVERPDGSNFTLKIRSTKLEDSAMYFCASSENDGLAEPTDTQYFGPGTRLTVL.

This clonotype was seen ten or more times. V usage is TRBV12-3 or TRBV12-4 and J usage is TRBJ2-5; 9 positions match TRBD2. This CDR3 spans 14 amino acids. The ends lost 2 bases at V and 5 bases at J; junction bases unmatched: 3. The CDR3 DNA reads TGTGCCAGCAGTTTAAGGGCGGGGGGGGAGACCCAGTACTTC. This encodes CASSLRAGGETQYF.

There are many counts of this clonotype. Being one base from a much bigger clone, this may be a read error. This CDR3 reads CASSPTWGGNQGTQYF. Here the CDR3 DNA reads TGTGCCAGCAGCCCGACCTGGGGCGGGAATCAAGGGACCCAGTACTTC. V is TRBV28 and J is TRBJ2-5; TRBD2 might be the D (6 bases). The V gene's germline CDR1 is MDHEN and CDR2 SYDVKM. This CDR3 comprises 16 residues.

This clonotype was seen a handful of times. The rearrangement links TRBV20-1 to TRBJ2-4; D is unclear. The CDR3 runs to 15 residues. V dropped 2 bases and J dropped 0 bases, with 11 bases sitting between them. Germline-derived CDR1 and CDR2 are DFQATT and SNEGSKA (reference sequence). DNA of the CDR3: TGCAGTGCTAGATCACATCTACTAGCCAAAAACATTCAGTACTTC. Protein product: CSARSHLLAKNIQYF.

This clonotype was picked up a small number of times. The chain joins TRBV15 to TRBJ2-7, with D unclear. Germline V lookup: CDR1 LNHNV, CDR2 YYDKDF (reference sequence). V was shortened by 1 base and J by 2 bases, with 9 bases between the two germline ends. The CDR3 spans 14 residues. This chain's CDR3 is CATSRGAEPYEQYF. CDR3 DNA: TGTGCCACCAGCAGAGGGGCAGAACCCTACGAGCAGTACTTC.

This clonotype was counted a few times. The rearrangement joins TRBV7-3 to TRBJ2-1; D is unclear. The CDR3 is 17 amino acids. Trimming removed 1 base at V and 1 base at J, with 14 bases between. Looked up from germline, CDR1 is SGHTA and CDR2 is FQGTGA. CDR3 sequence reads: CASSLNPTSPSYNEQFF. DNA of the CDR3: TGTGCCAGCAGCTTAAACCCCACCTCGCCTTCCTACAATGAGCAGTTCTTC.

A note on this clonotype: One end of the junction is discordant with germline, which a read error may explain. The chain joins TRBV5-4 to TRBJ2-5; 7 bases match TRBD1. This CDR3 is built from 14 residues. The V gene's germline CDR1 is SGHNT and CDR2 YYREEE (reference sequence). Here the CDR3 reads CVSSSAGGRETQYF. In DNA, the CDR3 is TGTGTCAGCAGCTCCGCAGGGGGTCGGGAGACCCAGTACTTC.

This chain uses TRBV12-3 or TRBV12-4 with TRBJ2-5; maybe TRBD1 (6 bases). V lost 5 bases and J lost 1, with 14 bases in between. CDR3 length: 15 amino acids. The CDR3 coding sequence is TGTGCCAGCAGTCATCGGACAGACATCCAAGAGACCCAGTACTTC. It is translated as CASSHRTDIQETQYF.

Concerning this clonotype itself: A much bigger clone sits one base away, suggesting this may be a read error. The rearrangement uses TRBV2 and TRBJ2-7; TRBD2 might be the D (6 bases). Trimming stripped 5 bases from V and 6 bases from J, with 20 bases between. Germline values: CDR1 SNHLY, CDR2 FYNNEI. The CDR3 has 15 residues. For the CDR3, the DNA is TGTGCCAGCAGTTCCACTAGCCCCTTGGTTGGCGAGCAGTACTTC. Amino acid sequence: CASSSTSPLVGEQYF.

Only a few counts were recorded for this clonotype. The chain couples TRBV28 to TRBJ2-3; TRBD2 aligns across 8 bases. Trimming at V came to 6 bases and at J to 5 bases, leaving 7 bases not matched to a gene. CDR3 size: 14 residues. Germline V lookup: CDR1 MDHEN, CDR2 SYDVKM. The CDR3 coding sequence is TGTGCCAGCAGCAAAGCGGGAGTAGTAGATACGCAGTATTTT. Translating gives CASSKAGVVDTQYF.

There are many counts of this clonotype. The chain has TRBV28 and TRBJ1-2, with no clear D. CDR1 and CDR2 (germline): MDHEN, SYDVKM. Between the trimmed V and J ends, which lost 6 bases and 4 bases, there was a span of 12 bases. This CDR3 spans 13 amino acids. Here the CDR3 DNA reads TGTGCCAGCAGCCTTGGGCCCGCCTATGGCTACACCTTC. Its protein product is CASSLGPAYGYTF.

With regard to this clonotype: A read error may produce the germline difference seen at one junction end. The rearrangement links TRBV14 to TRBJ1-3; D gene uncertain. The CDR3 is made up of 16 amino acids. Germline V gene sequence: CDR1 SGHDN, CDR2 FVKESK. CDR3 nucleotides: TGTGCCAGCAGCCAAGACGGTGGAGGAAGTGGAAACACCAAATATTTT. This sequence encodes CASSQDGGGSGNTKYF.

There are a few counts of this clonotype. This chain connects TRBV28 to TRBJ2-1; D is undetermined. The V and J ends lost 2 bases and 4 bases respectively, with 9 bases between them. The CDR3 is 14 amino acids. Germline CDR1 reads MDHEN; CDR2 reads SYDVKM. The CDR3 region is CASSLIGRYNEQFF. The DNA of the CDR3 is TGTGCCAGCAGTTTAATTGGTCGGTACAATGAGCAGTTCTTC.

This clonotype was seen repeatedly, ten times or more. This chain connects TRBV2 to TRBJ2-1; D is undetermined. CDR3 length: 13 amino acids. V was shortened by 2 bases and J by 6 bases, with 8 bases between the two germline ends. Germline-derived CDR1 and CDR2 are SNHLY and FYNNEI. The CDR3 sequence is CASSEQELNEQFF. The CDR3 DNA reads TGTGCCAGCAGTGAACAGGAGCTCAATGAGCAGTTCTTC.

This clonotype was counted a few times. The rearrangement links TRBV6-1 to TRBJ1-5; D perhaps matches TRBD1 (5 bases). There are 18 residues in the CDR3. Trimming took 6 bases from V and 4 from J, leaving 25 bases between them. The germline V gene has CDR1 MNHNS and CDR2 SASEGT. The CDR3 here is CASRSGEEWQGANQPQHF. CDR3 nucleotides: TGTGCCAGCAGGAGCGGAGAGGAATGGCAGGGCGCTAATCAGCCCCAGCATTTT.